This TCR beta chain is from a study of blood T cell repertoires in COVID-19 (dated by TCRdb to about 2020). Concerning the study at large: The collaborator samples originated in the United States, Italy and Spain and spanned the acute and convalescent phases of COVID-19. Where HLA class I and class II types were available, the types were taken from metadata supplied by the sample provider, not from assay-based typing. The sample metadata nearly always contained a de-identified subject ID, COVID-19 status, age in years and sex. Subjects who had been exposed to COVID-19, were actively infected with it, or had recovered from it provided the deeply sampled blood TCRbeta repertoires that made up the dataset. The prospective study material was composed of cDNA or gDNA derived from T cells, B-cell-depleted T cells, or PBMCs. Samples came from the ongoing ImmuneRACE study (first 160 participants) plus 1,254 subjects from 6 global collaborators. The repertoires were released in a freely available public database meant as a resource for research on the immune response to SARS-CoV-2.

What the authors observed across the whole study: The amount of clinical and demographic metadata varied by source and participant and was provided uncurated.

The immunoSEQ Assay, a bias-controlled multiplex PCR, was used to amplify TCRbeta CDR3 regions from genomic DNA. The paper's processing steps were these. The number of nucleated cells in each sample was estimated by amplification of reference gene primers within the assay. To quantify the absolute abundance of each unique TCRbeta CDR3 rearrangement, sequence reads were collapsed and filtered. Productive Simpson clonality was computed per sample as the square root of Simpson's diversity index over productive rearrangements. In TCRdb, the immuneACCESS table is reduced to in-frame sequences with V and J assigned. These tables do not hold every clone; where another copy was compared, an unresolved V gene accounts for under half, and the others remain unexplained. Clonal size and the V and J genes are those of that table, whereas D and trimming came from the DNA. The sample table lists roughly 200,000 clones, around 89% of them with a count of one. The ten largest account for roughly 0.56% of the sample.

Whole blood was collected in K2EDTA tubes by collaborating institutions according to the institutions' own protocols. For TCRbeta analysis, collaborators shipped samples in one of three forms: frozen whole blood, isolated PBMCs, or DNA extracted from either of those sample types. The CDR3 measures 12 amino acids from cysteine to phenylalanine. CDR3 DNA is the only sequence kept; it has 36 bases, read in frame from the first base. CDR1 and CDR2 are read off the germline V gene (reference sequence) as MNHEY and SMNVEV. Trimming takes 4 bases from V and 7 bases from J, and the germline ends sit 7 bases apart. As regards this clone: The antigen this receptor binds is unknown. Base qualities are not recorded, but no much larger clone differs from it by a single base.

The source of this sequence is a man aged 50 to 60 with acute or convalescent COVID-19. The chain couples TRBV27 to TRBJ2-2; no confident D gene assignment can be made. The sample was peripheral blood. The CDR3 protein sequence reads: CASSSAYGELFF. The nucleotide sequence is given as TGTGCCAGCAGTTCAGCGTACGGGGAGCTGTTTTTT.